One TCR beta chain is described in this entry. Its matching antigen is unknown. The method was immunoSEQ multiplex PCR; TCRdb's version includes in-frame clones alone and lacks a portion of them. Of tens of thousands of clones listed, about 80% were seen once; the top ten hold around 40%. This sample was included in a study of vaccination effects on CD4 cells after COVID-19. Study results and limitations: Most post-vaccine spike-reactive clones in convalescents were new, not infection-derived. Marked contraction was observed in infection-induced and vaccine-induced clones late after vaccination.

Prior to sequencing, the ViraFEST assay stimulated PBMC with viral peptide pools, which expanded the antigen-specific CD4+ T cells. The authors isolated CD4+ T cells after less than eleven days of culture. The person's infection with SARS-CoV-2, confirmed by PCR, took place between March and December 2020. Looked up from germline, CDR1 is LGHDT and CDR2 is YNNKEL (reference sequence). This CDR3 contains 19 residues. V trimming: 0 bases; J trimming: 2 bases; junction bases outside the gene matches: 10. The input for sequencing was CD4+ T cells from PBMCs cultured with a peptide pool, taken before COVID-19 vaccination. The sequence came from a human donor who had a prior SARS-CoV-2 infection. The chain joins TRBV3-1 (or the pseudogene TRBV3-2) to TRBJ2-3; TRBD2 matches at 11 bases. The CDR3 protein is CASSQEISGGATYTDTQYF. The CDR3, as DNA: TGTGCCAGCAGCCAAGAAATTAGCGGGGGGGCCACCTACACAGATACGCAGTATTTT.